This T cell receptor (beta chain) is from a study of T cell responses to AZD1222 COVID-19 vaccine. About this clone itself: Its antigen is unidentified.

Trimming left V 0 bases short and J 8 bases short, with 11 bases between. CDR1 ENHRY and CDR2 SYGVKD come from the germline V gene. This CDR3 is built from 14 residues. Points from the study as a whole: Only a handful of AZD1222 recipients, several in all, had baseline seropositivity. The donor cohort was predominantly white British with a female majority, and clonal diversity may have been underestimated. Spike as a whole was targeted by vaccine-associated CD4 TCRs, dominant at 160-218 and 743-854.

The assay was immunoSEQ multiplex PCR, and TCRdb's table has in-frame clones only and misses some. The repertoire has about 84,000 clones, roughly 85% of them found once; the top ten carry around 10%. This specimen was peripheral blood, taken 28 days after the second AZD1222 dose. This TCR derives from an adult who received the AZD1222 COVID-19 vaccine. The chain uses TRBV10-3 and TRBJ2-1, with a possible D match to TRBD2 (5 bases). This CDR3 is CAISESGSGDEQFF. As DNA, the CDR3 is TGTGCCATCAGTGAGTCAGGTTCCGGGGATGAGCAGTTCTTC.